Reported below is one T cell receptor beta chain. Its antigen is currently not known. It has no much larger one-base neighbor in the sample; base qualities were not kept. The library was prepared using the immunoSEQ multiplex PCR assay. A mixture of 60 forward primers for TCR Vbeta segments and 13 reverse primers for TCR Jbeta segments was used in the multiplex PCR. The CDR3 region of rearranged TCR beta genes was amplified from genomic DNA by a multiplex PCR assay. The amplified TCR beta libraries were sequenced on the Illumina HiSeq System as 87-base-pair reads. As for the authors' bioinformatics: In a later analysis, tens of millions of unique TCR beta chains were counted across the roughly 670 repertoires, and roughly 10 million of these chains were shared by at least two donors. A nearest-neighbor algorithm error-corrected the raw reads and collapsed the reads into unique sequences, merging closely related sequences to remove PCR and sequencing errors. Alignment of CDR3 sequences to IMGT reference sequences was used to assign V, D and J gene segments. Each retained sequence needed at least a six-nucleotide match to both a V gene segment and a J gene segment. Rearrangements were classified as productive when the CDR3 lacked stop codons and remained in frame with V and J, and all other rearrangements were classified as non-productive. CDR3 was defined by IMGT convention, running from the second conserved V-encoded cysteine to the conserved J-encoded phenylalanine. In an earlier analysis of more than 550 of the donors, sequences lacking an unambiguous match to a single V gene segment were excluded. An earlier analysis of over 450 of the donors classified V segments as functional when productive rearrangements were above 56.7% and as segregating when the standard deviation between donors was above 5%. To diagnose cytomegalovirus status from the catalog of TCR beta chain sequences, a statistical classification framework was built. In a later analysis, V and J genes were assigned by comparing TCR nucleotide sequences against IMGT/GENE-DB human TR gene sequences. The TCRdist pipeline was used in a later analysis to assign CDR3 sequences and most-parsimonious VDJ recombination scenarios. A later analysis defined each TCR beta chain by its CDR3 amino acid sequence plus V-gene family, and excluded reads lacking a unique V-gene family. In a later analysis, around 650 highly shared, low-generation-probability nucleotide sequences were removed to address suspected cross-contamination and a sequencing artifact. A later analysis calculated a clonal expansion index for each public chain from normalized within-repertoire ranks of inferred template counts. Generation probabilities in a later analysis came from a VDJ recombination model fitted to out-of-frame rearrangements, and those results were checked against IGoR. In a later analysis, hypergeometric tests were used to score TCR-TCR, TCR-HLA and TCR-CMV co-occurrence, with a repertoire-size bias correction applied to TCR pairs. In a later analysis, false discovery rates were estimated by permuting HLA or CMV assignments 20 times. In a later analysis, co-occurring TCRs were grouped using DBSCAN, and TCRdist sequence similarity was added for clustering within HLA-allele-positive subsets. For co-occurrence clustering, repertoires with fewer than 30,000 or more than 120,000 public chains were excluded, along with 4 to 6 repertoires with anomalous nucleotide sharing. Here the immuneACCESS table is served through TCRdb, limited to in-frame sequences with V and J called. Missing clones are a known gap in these copies; in checked studies unresolved V genes cover under half, and the rest lacks a known reason. V and J calls and clone size follow that table, whereas D and trimming were derived from the DNA. Across this sample there are under 200,000 clones, with 60% to 80% seen only once. The ten largest account for over 4.5% of the sample.

The cohort consisted of hundreds of healthy bone marrow donors. At the time of sampling, every cohort member was nominally healthy, though immune exposures that went unrecorded were likely present. The donor tested CMV seronegative and was one of the 352 seronegative cohort members. A peripheral blood sample was provided by each donor, and peripheral blood mononuclear cells were used for TCR beta sequencing. Genomic DNA was extracted from the blood cell samples with the Qiagen DNeasy Blood Extraction Kit. This sample was taken from a study of cytomegalovirus exposure and HLA in healthy donors (TCRdb year 2017). For the study in its entirety: An earlier analysis of roughly 630 of the donors reported approximately 300 Gb of sequence data and 100 million to 140 million unique TCR beta sequences from about 179 million T cells. An early release that covered 640 HLA-typed donors contained approximately 320 gigabases of sequencing data and 85 million to 100 million unique TCR sequences. Of the 300 to 500 genotyped donors, 75% to 85% were placed in the genetic ancestry cluster associated with self-reported Caucasian donors. The aim of the study was to test whether cataloging public T cell receptors could identify signatures of past pathogen exposure. The study profiled the T cell repertoires of about 640 subjects by immunosequencing and related them to cytomegalovirus serostatus. A separate validation cohort of more than 100 different subjects was used in addition to the 666-subject first cohort. The study combined high-throughput TCR immunosequencing, statistical association of individual TCRs with disease status, and machine learning to predict cytomegalovirus infection status. A later analysis re-examined previously published TCR beta repertoires from 600 to 700 donors and added high-resolution HLA genotyping to investigate patterns of TCR occurrence. The later analysis used no new phenotypic data to find candidate immune exposures, relying instead on TCR beta sequences and their occurrence across donors. In an earlier analysis of 500 to 650 of the donors, high-throughput TCR beta sequencing was used to judge whether each TCR beta V gene segment behaved as functional or pseudogenic. Alongside the repertoire data, information on donor age, sex, ethnicity and CMV serostatus was compiled. A later genetic analysis used genome-wide SNP genotypes for about 55% of the 666 donors, treating that subset as a discovery cohort. All discovery cohort repertoires had been generated on a single sequencing platform. Both class I and class II loci were covered by HLA typing, at four-digit resolution. Typing coverage differed by locus: A, B, C, DRB1 and DQB1 were typed in about 620-640 donors, DQA1 in 522, DPA1 in some 570, and DPB1 in roughly 470. Because of strong linkage in the cohort, roughly 5 DR-DQ haplotypes were treated as single units for association and clustering. On average, around 240,000 unique TCR beta nucleotide sequences were sequenced per donor among about 400 genotyped donors of the cohort, with around 19% of those sequences being non-productive. General findings and caveats noted by the study authors: A cluster of highly shared sequence variants was judged likely to be a technical artifact of the sequencing pipeline. According to a later analysis, most CMV-associated TCR beta chains appeared to be HLA-restricted, and the HLA associations seemed to be driven largely by CMV exposure. In an earlier analysis of around 600 of the donors, most TCR beta V segments appeared in productive rearrangements about 87% or about 30% of the time, broadly matching IMGT annotations. In a later analysis, HLA-associated TCR beta chains showed more clonal expansion and lower generation probabilities than non-associated chains that were equally common. A further reported finding was that TCR beta sequences accurately predicted the HLA-A and HLA-B alleles for most subjects in the first cohort. A later analysis associated some 17,000 TCR beta sequences with specific HLA alleles at a false discovery rate of 0.05. The authors suggested that the approach could potentially be extended to other disease states and immunological phenotypes. According to a later analysis, TCR association rates differed among HLA loci, with DRB1 alleles showing the most associated TCRs and HLA-C alleles showing the fewest. Linkage disequilibrium might explain the correlated functional status among segregating V segments, but an unknown experimental factor could not be excluded. The study gave a list of more than 150 TCR beta chains associated with cytomegalovirus. HLA typing was unavailable for some donors at each locus, so association tests used only the typed subset. An association between a missense DCLRE1C variant and V-gene and J-gene trimming of TCR beta chains was found in a later genetic analysis and replicated in an independent cohort. Only TCR beta chains were sequenced in this cohort, and the absence of alpha or paired-chain data limited detectable features. Assigning TCR associations to individual alleles was difficult when HLA alleles, especially DR and DQ, strongly co-occurred. The 87-base-pair reads could not distinguish some IMGT-functional V segments, including TRBV6-2 and TRBV6-3, so those segments were excluded. In a later genetic analysis, fewer N-insertions in productive TCRs were reported among donors in an Asian-associated ancestry cluster than the roughly 700-donor mean. Immune exposure information for the cohort was limited to CMV serostatus. According to a later analysis, parvovirus B19, influenza, CMV and Epstein-Barr virus appeared linked to several top co-occurrence clusters. Roughly uniform sequencing depth across donors was assumed in presence/absence analyses, although this assumption may not hold. The classifier was reported to diagnose cytomegalovirus status with high specificity and sensitivity in both the original and validation cohorts. Across donors, most TCR sequences were observed very rarely, whereas some public TCRs were present in many individuals. About 15 rarely observed V segments, including chromosome 9 orphons, were excluded from the earlier analysis of about 610 of the donors because counts were too low. Three of the identified cytomegalovirus-associated TCR beta chains were confirmed in vitro to be specific for cytomegalovirus antigens.

Counted from cysteine to phenylalanine, this CDR3 has 15 amino acids. Only CDR3 DNA remains: 45 bases, in frame from the first base. CDR1 is given as SGDLS and CDR2 as YYNGEE, both from the germline V gene. The germline ends are 14 bases apart after V is trimmed by 2 bases and J by 2 bases. What was sequenced was PBMCs. The rearrangement combines TRBV9 with TRBJ2-7, with the D gene not confidently named. This sequence originates from a male donor in good health and CMV-seronegative. The DNA reads TGTGCCAGCAGCGTGGCGGCGAGCTTGGCCTACGAGCAGTACTTC. This sequence encodes CASSVAASLAYEQYF.